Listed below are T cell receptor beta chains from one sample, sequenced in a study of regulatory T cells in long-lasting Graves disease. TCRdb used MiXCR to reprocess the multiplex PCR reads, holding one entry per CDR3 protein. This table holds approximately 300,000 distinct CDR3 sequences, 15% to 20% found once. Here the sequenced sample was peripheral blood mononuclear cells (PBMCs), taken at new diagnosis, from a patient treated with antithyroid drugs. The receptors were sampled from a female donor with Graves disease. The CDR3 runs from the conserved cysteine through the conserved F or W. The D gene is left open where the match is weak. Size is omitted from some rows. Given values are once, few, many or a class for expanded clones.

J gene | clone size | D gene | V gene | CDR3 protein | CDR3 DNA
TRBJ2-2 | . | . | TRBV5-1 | CASSLAGLLGFTGELFF | TGCGCCAGCAGCTTGGCCGGCCTACTAGGTTTTACCGGGGAGCTGTTTTTT
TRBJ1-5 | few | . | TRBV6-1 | CASVEKGTSSQPQHF | TGTGCCAGCGTGGAGAAGGGAACGAGCAGTCAGCCCCAGCATTTT
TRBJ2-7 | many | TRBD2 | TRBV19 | CASSSRASGRFDEQYF | TGTGCCAGTAGTTCACGGGCTAGCGGGAGGTTCGACGAGCAGTACTTC
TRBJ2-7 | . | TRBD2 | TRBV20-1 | CSAAKAWGGSEQYF | TGCAGTGCGGCAAAAGCATGGGGGGGGAGCGAGCAGTACTTC
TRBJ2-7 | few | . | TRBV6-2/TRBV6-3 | CASSDNPEGSYEQYF | TGTGCCAGCTCCGACAACCCAGAAGGCTCCTACGAGCAGTACTTC
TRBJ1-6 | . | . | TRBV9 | CASSSGVAGGTYHSPLPF | .
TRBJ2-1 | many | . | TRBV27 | CASSLPPRLFHNEQFF | TGTGCCAGCAGTTTACCACCCCGGCTTTTCCACAATGAGCAGTTCTTC
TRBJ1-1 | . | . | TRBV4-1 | CASSLEGGLDTEAFF | TGCGCCAGCAGCCTCGAGGGGGGCTTGGACACTGAAGCTTTCTTT
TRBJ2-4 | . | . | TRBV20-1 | CSAREGGTFNIQYF | TGCAGTGCTAGAGAGGGGGGGACATTCAACATTCAGTACTTC
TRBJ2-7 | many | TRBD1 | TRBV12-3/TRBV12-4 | CASSPAGGNEQYF | TGTGCCAGCAGTCCTGCAGGGGGTAACGAGCAGTACTTC
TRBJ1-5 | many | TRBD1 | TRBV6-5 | CASSYSRTGNQPQHF | TGTGCCAGCAGTTACTCTCGGACAGGGAATCAGCCCCAGCATTTT
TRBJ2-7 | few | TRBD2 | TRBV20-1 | CSALLAGGGEQYF | TGCAGTGCTTTACTAGCGGGCGGGGGCGAGCAGTACTTC
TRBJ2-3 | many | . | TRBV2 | CASLRIHQSTDTQYF | TGTGCCAGCCTTCGGATCCACCAGTCAACAGATACGCAGTATTTT
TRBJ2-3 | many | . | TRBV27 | CASSRTVPQGDTQYF | TGTGCCAGCAGTAGGACGGTACCCCAGGGCGATACGCAGTATTTT
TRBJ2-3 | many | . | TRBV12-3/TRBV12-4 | CASGKGKPERADTQYF | TGTGCCAGCGGGAAAGGAAAACCGGAGAGGGCAGATACGCAGTATTTT
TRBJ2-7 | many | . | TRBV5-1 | CASSLGGFYEQYF | TGCGCCAGCAGCTTGGGCGGGTTCTACGAGCAGTACTTC
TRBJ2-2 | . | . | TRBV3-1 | CASSQDVPTGELFF | TGTGCCAGCAGCCAAGATGTCCCCACCGGGGAGCTGTTTTTT
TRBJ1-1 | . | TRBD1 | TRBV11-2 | CASSIRQGADTEAFF | TGTGCCAGCAGCATACGACAGGGGGCGGACACTGAAGCTTTCTTT
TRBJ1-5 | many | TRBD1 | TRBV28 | CASRQGSYNQPQHF | TGTGCCAGTAGACAGGGTTCGTACAATCAGCCCCAGCATTTT
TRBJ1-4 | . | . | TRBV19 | CASSILPGLGNEKPFF | TGTGCCAGTAGTATCCTACCCGGGTTGGGTAATGAAAAACCGTTTTTT
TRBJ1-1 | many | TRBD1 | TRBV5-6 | CASSLDTTGPNAEAFF | TGTGCCAGCAGCTTGGATACGACAGGGCCAAACGCTGAAGCTTTCTTT
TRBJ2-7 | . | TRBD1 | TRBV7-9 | CASSLARGDRGLGEQYF | TGTGCCAGCAGCTTAGCGCGAGGGGACAGGGGGCTAGGGGAGCAGTACTTC
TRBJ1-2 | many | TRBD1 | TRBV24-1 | CATSESSGTGFGYTF | TGTGCCACCAGTGAGTCGTCCGGGACAGGGTTTGGCTACACCTTC
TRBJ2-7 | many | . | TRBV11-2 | CASSAYGSGGRYEQYF | TGTGCCAGCAGCGCTTATGGTTCCGGGGGTCGCTACGAGCAGTACTTC
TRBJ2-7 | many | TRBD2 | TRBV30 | CAWSVAGGTIQQYF | TGTGCCTGGAGTGTAGCGGGAGGAACCATCCAGCAGTACTTC
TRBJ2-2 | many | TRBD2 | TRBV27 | CASSSPDSGRAASTGELFF | TGTGCCAGCAGTTCCCCCGATAGCGGGAGGGCCGCGAGCACCGGGGAGCTGTTTTTT
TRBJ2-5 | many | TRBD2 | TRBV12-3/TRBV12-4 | CASSLGTSGSPGQETQYF | TGTGCCAGCAGCCTCGGGACTAGCGGGAGTCCCGGACAAGAGACCCAGTACTTC
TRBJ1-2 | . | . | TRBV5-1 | CASSLSDGYGYTF | TGCGCCAGCAGCTTGTCGGACGGCTATGGCTACACCTTC
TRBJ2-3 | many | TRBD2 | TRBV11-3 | CASSSSSGSGNTQYF | TGTGCCAGCAGCTCCTCAAGCGGGAGTGGGAATACGCAGTATTTT
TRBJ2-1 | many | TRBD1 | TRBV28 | CASRTGVSHNEQFF | TGTGCCAGCAGGACAGGGGTTTCCCACAATGAGCAGTTCTTC
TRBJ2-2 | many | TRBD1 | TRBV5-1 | CASSYRIGTESTGELFF | TGCGCCAGCAGCTACCGAATCGGGACAGAGAGCACCGGGGAGCTGTTTTTT
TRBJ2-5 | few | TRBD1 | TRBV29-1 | CSVIRDRGQETQYF | TGCAGCGTCATCCGGGACAGGGGGCAAGAGACCCAGTACTTC
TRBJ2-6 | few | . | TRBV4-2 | CASSPGGSGANVLTF | TGTGCCAGCAGCCCCGGGGGCTCTGGGGCCAACGTCCTGACTTTC
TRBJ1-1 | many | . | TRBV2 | CASAGTGRTEAFF | TGTGCCAGTGCGGGCACAGGGAGGACTGAAGCTTTCTTT
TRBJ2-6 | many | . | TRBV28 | CASNSQAANSGANVLTF | TGTGCCAGCAACAGTCAGGCGGCGAACTCTGGGGCCAACGTCCTGACTTTC
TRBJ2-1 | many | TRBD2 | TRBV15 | CATSLLAERVNEQFF | TGTGCCACCAGCTTACTAGCGGAGAGGGTGAATGAGCAGTTCTTC
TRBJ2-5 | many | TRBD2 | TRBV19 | CASSRAGPMQETQYF | TGTGCCAGTAGTCGAGCGGGACCGATGCAAGAGACCCAGTACTTC
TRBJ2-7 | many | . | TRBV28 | CASSTRGGFRYEQYF | TGTGCCAGTTCCACTCGAGGGGGATTTCGGTACGAGCAGTACTTC
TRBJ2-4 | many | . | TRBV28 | CASSLLSGALNIQYF | TGTGCCAGCAGTTTATTGTCGGGGGCGCTTAACATTCAGTACTTC
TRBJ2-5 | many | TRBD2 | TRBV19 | CASTPRGLAGTGAWETQYF | TGTGCCAGTACCCCGAGGGGACTAGCGGGAACGGGAGCGTGGGAGACCCAGTACTTC
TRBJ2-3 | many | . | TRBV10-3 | CAIRGDSDTQYF | TGTGCCATCAGAGGGGACTCGGATACGCAGTATTTT
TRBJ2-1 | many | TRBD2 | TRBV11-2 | CASSLVRVTSGRHEQFF | TGTGCCAGCAGCTTAGTGAGGGTGACTAGCGGGAGACATGAGCAGTTCTTC
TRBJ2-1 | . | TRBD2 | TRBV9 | CASSVPGLYNEQFF | TGTGCCAGCAGCGTCCCGGGACTATACAATGAGCAGTTCTTT
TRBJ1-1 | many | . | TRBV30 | CAYLGQYTEAFF | TGTGCCTACCTCGGACAGTACACTGAAGCTTTCTTT
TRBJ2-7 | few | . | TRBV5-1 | CASSLAASGYEQYF | TGCGCCAGCAGCTTGGCTGCATCTGGGTACGAGCAGTACTTC
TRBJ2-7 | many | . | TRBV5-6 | CASSFRGWFYEQYF | TGTGCCAGCAGCTTCCGGGGTTGGTTCTACGAGCAGTACTTC
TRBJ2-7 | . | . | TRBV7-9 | CASSRANEQHF | TGTGCCAGCAGCCGGGCCAACGAGCAGCACTTC
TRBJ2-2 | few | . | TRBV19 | CASASTGNTGELFF | TGTGCCAGTGCCTCGACTGGGAACACCGGGGAGCTGTTTTTT
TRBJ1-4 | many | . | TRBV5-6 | CASSLWGHGKLFF | TGTGCCAGCAGCCTTTGGGGACACGGAAAACTGTTTTTT
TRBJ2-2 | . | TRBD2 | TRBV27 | CASSFGTSGSPGELFF | TGTGCCAGCAGTTTTGGGACTAGCGGGAGTCCCGGGGAGCTGTTTTTT